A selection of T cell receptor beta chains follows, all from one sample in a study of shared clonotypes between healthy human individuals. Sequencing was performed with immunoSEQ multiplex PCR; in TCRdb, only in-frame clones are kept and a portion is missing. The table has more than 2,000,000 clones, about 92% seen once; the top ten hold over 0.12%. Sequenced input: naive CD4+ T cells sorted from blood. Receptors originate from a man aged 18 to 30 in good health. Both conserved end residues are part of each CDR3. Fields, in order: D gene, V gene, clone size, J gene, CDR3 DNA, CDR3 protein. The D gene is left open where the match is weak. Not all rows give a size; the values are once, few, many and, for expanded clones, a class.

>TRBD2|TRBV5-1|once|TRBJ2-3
TGCGCCAGCAGCTCCGGGGGGGCCGTAGATACGCAGTATTTT
CASSSGGAVDTQYF
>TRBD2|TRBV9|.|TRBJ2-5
TGTGCCAGCAGCCCAGGACTAGCGGGCGAGACCCAGTACTTC
CASSPGLAGETQYF
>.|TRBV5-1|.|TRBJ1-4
TGCGCCAGCAGCTTTGGAGCAACTAATGAAAAACTGTTTTTT
CASSFGATNEKLFF
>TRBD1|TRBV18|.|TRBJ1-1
TGTGCCAGCTCACAGGGGGCAATGATGAACACTGAAGCTTTCTTT
CASSQGAMMNTEAFF
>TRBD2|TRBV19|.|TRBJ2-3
TGTGCCACCGCTAGCGGCCACTACACAGATACGCAGTATTTT
CATASGHYTDTQYF
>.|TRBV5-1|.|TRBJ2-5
TGCGCCAGCAGCTTATCACCGGGCCCCCAAGAGACCCAGTACTTC
CASSLSPGPQETQYF
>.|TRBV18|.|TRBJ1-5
TGTGCCAGCTCACCCAGGGACGGCAGGGATCAGCCCCAGCATTTT
CASSPRDGRDQPQHF
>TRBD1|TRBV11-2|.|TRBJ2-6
TGTGCCAGCAGCCTAGGACAGGGGACGTCTGGGGCCAACGTCCTGACTTTC
CASSLGQGTSGANVLTF
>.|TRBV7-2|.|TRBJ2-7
TGTGCCAGCAGCTCAGTAGGGGGAGGCTCCTACGAGCAGTACTTC
CASSSVGGGSYEQYF
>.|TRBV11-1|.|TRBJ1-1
TGTGCCAGCAGCTTATATATGAACACTGAAGCTTTCTTT
CASSLYMNTEAFF
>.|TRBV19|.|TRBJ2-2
TGTGCCACACTAAGGGAACAGGGTTACACCGGGGAGCTGTTTTTT
CATLREQGYTGELFF
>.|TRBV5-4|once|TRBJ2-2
TGTGCCAGCAGCTTGATGATCCCGGGCGGGGAGCTGTTTTTT
CASSLMIPGGELFF
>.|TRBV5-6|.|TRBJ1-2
TGTGCCAGCAGCCCTACATCTAGAAACTATGGCTACACCTTC
CASSPTSRNYGYTF
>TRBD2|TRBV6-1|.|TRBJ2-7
TGTGCCAGCAGTGAAGGACTAGCGGGTCCGGGAGAGCAGTACTTC
CASSEGLAGPGEQYF
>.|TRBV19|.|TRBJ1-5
TGTGCCAGTAGTATAGGGGCAGGGGATAGCAATCAGCCCCAGCATTTT
CASSIGAGDSNQPQHF
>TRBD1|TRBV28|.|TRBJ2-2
TGTGCCAGCAGGGGCCCGGGACAGTCAAACACCGGGGAGCTGTTTTTT
CASRGPGQSNTGELFF
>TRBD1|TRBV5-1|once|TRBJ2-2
TGCGCCAGCAGCACCTCAGGACAGGTGAACACCGGGGAGCTGTTTTTT
CASSTSGQVNTGELFF
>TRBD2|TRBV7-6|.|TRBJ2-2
TGTGCCAGCAGCGCACGGGGGGGCAACACCGGGGAGCTGTTTTTT
CASSARGGNTGELFF
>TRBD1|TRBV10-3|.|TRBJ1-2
TGTGCCATCAGTGAGCCAAGGACAGGGTATGGCTACACCTTC
CAISEPRTGYGYTF
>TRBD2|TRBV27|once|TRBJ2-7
TGTGCCAGCAGTATGAGCGGGGCGAGCTCCTACGAGCAGTACTTC
CASSMSGASSYEQYF
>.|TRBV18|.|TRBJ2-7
TGTGCCAGCTCTCAAACGCGAGCCTACGAGCAGTACTTC
CASSQTRAYEQYF
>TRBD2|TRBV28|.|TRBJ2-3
TGTGCCAGCAGGTCAGCGGGGGGGATGAAAGTAAATACGCAGTATTTT
CASRSAGGMKVNTQYF
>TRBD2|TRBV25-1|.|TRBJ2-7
TGTGCCAGCAGTGGGGGACTAGCGGGAGGCGAGCAGTACTTC
CASSGGLAGGEQYF
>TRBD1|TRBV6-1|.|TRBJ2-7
TGTGCCAGCAGTGAAGCGGTGGGACAGCCCTCCTACGAGCAGTACTTC
CASSEAVGQPSYEQYF
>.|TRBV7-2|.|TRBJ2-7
TGTGCCAGCAGCTTATTAAGGCCCGGGGCTAGTGGGCACGAGCAGTACTTC
CASSLLRPGASGHEQYF
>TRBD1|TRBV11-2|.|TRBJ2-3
TGTGCCAGCAGCGTCACAGGGGGCACAGATACGCAGTATTTT
CASSVTGGTDTQYF
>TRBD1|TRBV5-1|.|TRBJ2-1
TGCGCCAGCAGCTCAGGATCAGGGGGCACCTACAATGAGCAGTTCTTC
CASSSGSGGTYNEQFF
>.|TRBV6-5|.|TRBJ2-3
TGTGCCAGCAGCCTGACTCCTAGCACAGATACGCAGTATTTT
CASSLTPSTDTQYF
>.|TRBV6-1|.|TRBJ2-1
TGTGCCAGCAGTGAACTGGGGACACCATTATACAATGAGCAGTTCTTC
CASSELGTPLYNEQFF
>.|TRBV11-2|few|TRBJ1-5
TGTGCCAGCAGCGAGGGACGGGGCAATCAGCCCCAGCATTTT
CASSEGRGNQPQHF
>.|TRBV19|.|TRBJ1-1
TGTGCCAGTAGTGGGGGACGACAATGGGACACTGAAGCTTTCTTT
CASSGGRQWDTEAFF
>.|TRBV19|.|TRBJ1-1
TGTGCCAGTAACGAGGTCAATCACCGGAACACTGAAGCTTTCTTT
CASNEVNHRNTEAFF
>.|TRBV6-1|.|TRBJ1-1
TGTGCCAGCACCAAAACCATCACGAACACTGAAGCTTTCTTT
CASTKTITNTEAFF
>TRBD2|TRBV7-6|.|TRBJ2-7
TGTGCCAGCAGCTTAGCGGGACTAGCGGGGGGATACTACGAGCAGTACTTC
CASSLAGLAGGYYEQYF
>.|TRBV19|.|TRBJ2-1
TGTGCCAGTAGGGTACACTGGAGCTCCTACAATGAGCAGTTCTTC
CASRVHWSSYNEQFF
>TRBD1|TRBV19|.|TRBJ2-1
TGTGCCAGTAGTATGTATGGGACAGGGCTAATGGTAGAGCAGTTCTTC
CASSMYGTGLMVEQFF
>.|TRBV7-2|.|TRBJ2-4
TGTGCCAGCAGCTTCGGGGGAGCCAAAAACATTCAGTACTTC
CASSFGGAKNIQYF
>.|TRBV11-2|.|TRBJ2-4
TGTGCCAGCAGCTTAGACGGGTGGGACATTCAGTACTTC
CASSLDGWDIQYF
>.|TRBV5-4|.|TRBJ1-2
TGTGCCAGCCCAGGAAAGACCTATGGCTACACCTTC
CASPGKTYGYTF
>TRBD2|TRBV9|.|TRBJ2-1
TGTGCCAGCAGCGTAGGGCTAGCGGGAGAGAATGAGCAGTTCTTC
CASSVGLAGENEQFF
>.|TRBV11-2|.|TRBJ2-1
TGTGCCAGCAGCTTGCCGGGGTCGACCTACTTCTTC
CASSLPGSTYFF
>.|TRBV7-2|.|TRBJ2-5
TGTGCCAGCAGCCGCCTCCAAGAGACCCAGTACTTC
CASSRLQETQYF
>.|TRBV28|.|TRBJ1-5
TGTGCCAGCAGGGAGACAGGCATTCAGCCCCAGCATTTT
CASRETGIQPQHF
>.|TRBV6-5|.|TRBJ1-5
TGTGCCAGCAGTGTCGCGCCCCAGCATTTT
CASSVAPQHF
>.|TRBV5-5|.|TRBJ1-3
TGTGCCAGCAGCTACCTAACAGCAGACTCTGGAAACACCATATATTTT
CASSYLTADSGNTIYF
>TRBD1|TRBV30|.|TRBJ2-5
TGTGCCTGGAGTTCGATTAAAGCAGGGACAGGACAAGAGACCCAGTACTTC
CAWSSIKAGTGQETQYF
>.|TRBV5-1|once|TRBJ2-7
TGCGCCAGCAGCCCGGGACGGACTACCTACGAGCAGTACTTC
CASSPGRTTYEQYF
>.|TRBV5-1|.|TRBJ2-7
TGCGCCAGCAGCTTCGGGACGGAAGGCTACGAGCAGTACTTC
CASSFGTEGYEQYF
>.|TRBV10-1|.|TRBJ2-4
TGCGCCAGCAGTGAAGGAGGGAAAGACTCCAAAAACATTCAGTACTTC
CASSEGGKDSKNIQYF
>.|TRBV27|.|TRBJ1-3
TGTGCCAGCAGTTTAAGCCGCTCTGGAAACACCATATATTTT
CASSLSRSGNTIYF
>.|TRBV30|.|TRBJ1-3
TGTGCCAGCGGACAGACCTCTGGAAACACCATATATTTT
CASGQTSGNTIYF
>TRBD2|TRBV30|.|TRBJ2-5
TGTGCCTGGAGTAATGCTCGTGTCTTCGGCGGGGGGCACCAAGAGACCCAGTACTTC
CAWSNARVFGGGHQETQYF
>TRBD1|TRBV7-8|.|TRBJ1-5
TGTGCCAGCAGCTCGCAGACAGGGCCGGTGGATCAGCCCCAGCATTTT
CASSSQTGPVDQPQHF
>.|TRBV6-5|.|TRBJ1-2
TGTGCCAGCAGCCTACAGGGAGATGGTGGCTACACCTTC
CASSLQGDGGYTF
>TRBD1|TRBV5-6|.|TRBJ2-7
TGTGCCAGCAGCTTGGGACAGGGCCGGTACGAGCAGTACTTC
CASSLGQGRYEQYF
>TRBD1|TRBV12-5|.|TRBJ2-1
TGTGCTAGTGGTTTGGTGGACAGGCCAAACAATGAGCAGTTCTTC
CASGLVDRPNNEQFF
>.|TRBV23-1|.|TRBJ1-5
TGCGCCAGCACAATGGACAGCTATAGCAATCAGCCCCAGCATTTT
CASTMDSYSNQPQHF
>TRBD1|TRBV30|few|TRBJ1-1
TGTGCCTGGAGTACCGGGACAGGGAAGAGTAAAGCTTTCTTT
CAWSTGTGKSKAFF
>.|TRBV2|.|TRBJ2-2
TGTGCCAGAGCCACAGGGGAGGACGGGGAGCTGTTTTTT
CARATGEDGELFF